This T cell receptor beta chain was captured in a study of blood T cells in healthy people across ages. Study-wide findings and caveats: Researchers said unsorted PBMCs prevented a conclusive naive versus antigen-experienced comparison.

Ranging in age from roughly 6 to 100, the donors were healthy Caucasian individuals from Russia. This CDR3 has 15 residues. The V gene's germline CDR1 is ENHRY and CDR2 SYGVKD. V was clipped by 3 bases and J by 5 bases, with 14 bases between them. Combining a sample-barcoded 5' primer with a J-beta primer mix, a second PCR ran for roughly 6 to 12 cycles. A single record per CDR3 protein comes from TCRdb applying MiXCR to the 5' RACE reads. The data hold some 1.1 million distinct CDR3 sequences, with around two fifths observed a single time. In the case of this clonotype: Its target is unknown.

Sequenced sample: blood. This receptor was identified in a man aged 18 to 30 in good health. The V call is TRBV10-3, the J call TRBJ2-1, with D possibly being TRBD1 (5 bases). CDR3 residues: CAISEKGIPDNEQFF. In DNA form, the CDR3 reads TGTGCCATCAGTGAAAAGGGGATTCCCGACAATGAGCAGTTCTTC.